This T cell receptor (beta chain) was captured in a study of lymphopenia after photon versus proton radiotherapy. Generated by immunoSEQ multiplex PCR, the TCRdb table keeps only in-frame clones and is missing some. The sample has 55,000 to 70,000 clones, approximately 83% seen once; the top ten hold about 2%. Germline V gene data show CDR1 as SNHLY and CDR2 as FYNNEI. The CDR3 is 21 amino acids. J was trimmed by 4 bases and V by 3 bases; bases with no gene match: 20. The chain employs TRBV2 and TRBJ1-4; 10 positions match TRBD1. The input for sequencing was peripheral blood, taken from a patient treated with photon-based radiotherapy. The origin of this receptor is a man between 35 and 55 years old with gastric cancer. Here the CDR3 reads CASSDPQMTGGTADFNEKLFF. The CDR3, as DNA: TGTGCCAGCAGTGACCCTCAGATGACAGGGGGCACCGCCGATTTTAATGAAAAACTGTTTTTT.